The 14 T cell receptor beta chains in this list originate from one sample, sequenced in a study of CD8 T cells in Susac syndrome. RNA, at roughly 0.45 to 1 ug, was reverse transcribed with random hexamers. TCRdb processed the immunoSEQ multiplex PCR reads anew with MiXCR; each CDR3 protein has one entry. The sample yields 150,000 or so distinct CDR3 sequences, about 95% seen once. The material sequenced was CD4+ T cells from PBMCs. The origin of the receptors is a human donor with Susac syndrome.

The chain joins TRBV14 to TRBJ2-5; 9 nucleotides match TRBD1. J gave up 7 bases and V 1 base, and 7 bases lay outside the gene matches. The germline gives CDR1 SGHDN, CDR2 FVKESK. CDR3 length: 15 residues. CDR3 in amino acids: CASSQARDRDATQYF. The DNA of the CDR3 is TGTGCCAGCAGCCAAGCCCGGGACAGGGATGCGACCCAGTACTTC.

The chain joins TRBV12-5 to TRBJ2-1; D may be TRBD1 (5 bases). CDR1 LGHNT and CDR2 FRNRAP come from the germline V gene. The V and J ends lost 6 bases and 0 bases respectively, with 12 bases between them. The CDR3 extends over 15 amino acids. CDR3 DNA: TGTGCTAGTGGCTGGACATTGAGCTCCTACAATGAGCAGTTCTTC. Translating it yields CASGWTLSSYNEQFF.

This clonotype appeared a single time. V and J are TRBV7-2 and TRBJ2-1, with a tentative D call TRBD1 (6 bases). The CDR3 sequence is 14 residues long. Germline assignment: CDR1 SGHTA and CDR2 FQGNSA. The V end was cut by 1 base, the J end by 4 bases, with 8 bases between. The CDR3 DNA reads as TGTGCCAGCAGCTTAGGGACAGCATACAATGAGCAGTTCTTC. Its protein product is CASSLGTAYNEQFF.

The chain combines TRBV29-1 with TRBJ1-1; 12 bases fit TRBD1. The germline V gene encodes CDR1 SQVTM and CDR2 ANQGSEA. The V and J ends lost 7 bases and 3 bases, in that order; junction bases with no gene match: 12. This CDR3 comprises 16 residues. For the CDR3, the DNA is TGCAGCGGTATACAACACGGGACAGGGGGCTACACTGAAGCTTTCTTT. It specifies CSGIQHGTGGYTEAFF. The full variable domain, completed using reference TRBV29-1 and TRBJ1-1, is SAVISQKPSRDICQRGTSLTIQCQVDSQVTMMFWYRQQPGQSLTLIATANQGSEATYESGFVIDKFPISRPNLTFSTLTVSNMSPEDSSIYLCSGIQHGTGGYTEAFFGQGTRLTVV.

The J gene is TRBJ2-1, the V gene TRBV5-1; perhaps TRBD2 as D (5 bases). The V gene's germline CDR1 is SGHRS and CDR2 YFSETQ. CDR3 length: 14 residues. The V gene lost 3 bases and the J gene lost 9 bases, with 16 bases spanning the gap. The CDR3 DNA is TGCGCCAGCAGCTCCCGGGCAGAACGGGGTGAGCAGTTCTTC. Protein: CASSSRAERGEQFF.

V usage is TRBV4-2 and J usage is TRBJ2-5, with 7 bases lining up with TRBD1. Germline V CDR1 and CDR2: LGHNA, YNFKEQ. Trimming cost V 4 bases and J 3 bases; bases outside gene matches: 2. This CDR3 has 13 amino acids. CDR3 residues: CASSPQGEETQYF. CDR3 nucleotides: TGTGCCAGCAGCCCCCAGGGGGAAGAGACCCAGTACTTC.

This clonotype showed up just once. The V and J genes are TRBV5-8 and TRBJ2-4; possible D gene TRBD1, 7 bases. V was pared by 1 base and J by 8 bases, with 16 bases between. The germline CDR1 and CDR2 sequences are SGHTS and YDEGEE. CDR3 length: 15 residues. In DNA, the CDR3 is TGTGCCAGCAGCTTGTGGGCGGGACAGCCATACATTCAGTACTTC. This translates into CASSLWAGQPYIQYF.

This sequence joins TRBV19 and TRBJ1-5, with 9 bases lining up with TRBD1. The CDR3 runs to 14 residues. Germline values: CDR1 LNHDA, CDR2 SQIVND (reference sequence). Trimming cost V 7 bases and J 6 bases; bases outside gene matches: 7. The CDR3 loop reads CASNPTGGGQPQHF. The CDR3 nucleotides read TGTGCCAGTAATCCCACAGGGGGCGGTCAGCCCCAGCATTTT. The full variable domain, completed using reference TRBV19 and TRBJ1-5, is DGGITQSPKYLFRKEGQNVTLSCEQNLNHDAMYWYRQDPGQGLRLIYYSQIVNDFQKGDIAEGYSVSREKKESFPLTVTSAQKNPTAFYLCASNPTGGGQPQHFGDGTRLSIL.

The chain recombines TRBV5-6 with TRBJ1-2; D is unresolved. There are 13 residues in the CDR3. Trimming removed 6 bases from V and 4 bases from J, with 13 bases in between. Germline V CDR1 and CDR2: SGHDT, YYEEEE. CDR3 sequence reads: CASTSRRSYGYTF. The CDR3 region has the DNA TGTGCCAGCACCTCACGGAGAAGCTATGGCTACACCTTC.

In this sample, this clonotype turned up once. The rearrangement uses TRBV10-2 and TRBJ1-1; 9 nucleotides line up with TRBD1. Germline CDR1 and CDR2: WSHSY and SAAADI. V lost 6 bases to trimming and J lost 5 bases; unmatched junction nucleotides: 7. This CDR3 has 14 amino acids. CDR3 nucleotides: TGCGCCAGCAGCGGACAGGGGAGTCAGACTGAAGCTTTCTTT. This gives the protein CASSGQGSQTEAFF.

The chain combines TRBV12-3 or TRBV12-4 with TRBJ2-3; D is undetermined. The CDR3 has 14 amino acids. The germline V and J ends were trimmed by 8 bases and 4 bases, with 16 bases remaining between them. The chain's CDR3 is CASAPLSGPDTQYF. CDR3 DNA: TGTGCCAGCGCCCCCTTATCCGGTCCAGATACGCAGTATTTT.

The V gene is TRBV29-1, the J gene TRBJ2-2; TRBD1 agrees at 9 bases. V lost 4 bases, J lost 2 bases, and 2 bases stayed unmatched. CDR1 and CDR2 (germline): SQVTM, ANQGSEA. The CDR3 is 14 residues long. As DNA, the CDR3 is TGCAGCGTTGGGGGACAGGGTAACACCGGGGAGCTGTTTTTT. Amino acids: CSVGGQGNTGELFF.

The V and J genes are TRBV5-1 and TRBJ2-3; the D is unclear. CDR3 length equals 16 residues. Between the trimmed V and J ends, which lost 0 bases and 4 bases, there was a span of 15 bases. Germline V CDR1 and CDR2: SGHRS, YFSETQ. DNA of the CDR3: TGCGCCAGCAGCTTGGGGGCCGTTACTGGGCCAGATACGCAGTATTTT. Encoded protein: CASSLGAVTGPDTQYF.

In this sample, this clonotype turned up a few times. The DNA for the CDR3 is TGTGCCAGCAGTGCGGGGGGGCCTTCGAACATTCAGTACTTC. Encoded protein: CASSAGGPSNIQYF. The chain joins TRBV6-1 to TRBJ2-4; 8 bases map to TRBD2. The CDR3 is 14 amino acids. The germline CDR1 and CDR2 sequences are MNHNS and SASEGT. The V and J ends lost 4 bases and 7 bases, in that order; junction bases with no gene match: 6.